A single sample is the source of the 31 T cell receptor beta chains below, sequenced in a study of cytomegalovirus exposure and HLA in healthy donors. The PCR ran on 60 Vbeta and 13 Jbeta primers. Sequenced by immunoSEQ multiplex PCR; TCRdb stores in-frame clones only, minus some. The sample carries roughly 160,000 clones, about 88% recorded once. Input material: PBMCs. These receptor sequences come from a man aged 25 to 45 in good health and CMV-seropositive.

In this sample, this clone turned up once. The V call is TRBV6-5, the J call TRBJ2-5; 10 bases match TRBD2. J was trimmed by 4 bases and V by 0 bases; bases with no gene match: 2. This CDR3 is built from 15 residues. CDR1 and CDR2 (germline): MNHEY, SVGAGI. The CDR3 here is CASSYSSGGVETQYF. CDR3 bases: TGTGCCAGCAGTTACTCGAGCGGGGGGGTAGAGACCCAGTACTTC.

CDR3 loop: CASFFGGQGANGYTF. CDR3 in DNA: TGTGCCAGCTTCTTCGGGGGGCAGGGGGCGAATGGCTACACCTTC. The genes are TRBV11-2 and TRBJ1-2; 8 bases agree with TRBD1. This CDR3 has 15 residues. Germline values: CDR1 SGHAT, CDR2 FQNNGV. V shed 8 bases and J 6 bases; nucleotides not matched to a gene: 14.

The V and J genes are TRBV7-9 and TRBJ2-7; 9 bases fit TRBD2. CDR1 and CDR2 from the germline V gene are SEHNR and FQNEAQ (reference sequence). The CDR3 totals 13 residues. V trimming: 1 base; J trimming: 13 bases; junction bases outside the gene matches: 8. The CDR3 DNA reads TGTGCCAGCAGCTTAGATAGCGGGAGCCCATATTACTTC. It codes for CASSLDSGSPYYF.

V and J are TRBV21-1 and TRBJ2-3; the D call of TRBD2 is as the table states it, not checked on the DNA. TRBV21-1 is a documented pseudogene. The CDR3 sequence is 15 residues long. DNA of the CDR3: TGTGCCAGCAGCACCGGGACTCATCACACAGATACGCAGTATTTT. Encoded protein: CASSTGTHHTDTQYF.

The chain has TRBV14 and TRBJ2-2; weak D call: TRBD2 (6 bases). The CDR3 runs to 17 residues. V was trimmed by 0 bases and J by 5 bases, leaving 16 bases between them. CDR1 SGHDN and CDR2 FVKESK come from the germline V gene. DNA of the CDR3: TGTGCCAGCAGCCAAGACCTCACTAGCCGGAAAACCGGGGAGCTGTTTTTT. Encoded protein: CASSQDLTSRKTGELFF.

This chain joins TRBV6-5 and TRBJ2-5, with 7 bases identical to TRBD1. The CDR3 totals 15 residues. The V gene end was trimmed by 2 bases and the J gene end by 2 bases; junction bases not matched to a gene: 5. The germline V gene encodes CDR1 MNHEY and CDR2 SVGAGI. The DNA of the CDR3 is TGTGCCAGCAGTTACATCGACAGGGCACAAGAGACCCAGTACTTC. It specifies CASSYIDRAQETQYF.

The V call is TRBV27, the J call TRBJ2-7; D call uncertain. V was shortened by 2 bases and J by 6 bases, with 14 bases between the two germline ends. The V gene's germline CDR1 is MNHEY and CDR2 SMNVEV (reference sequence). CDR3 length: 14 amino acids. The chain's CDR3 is CASSLEPEALEQYF. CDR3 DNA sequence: TGTGCCAGCAGTTTAGAGCCCGAAGCTCTCGAGCAGTACTTC.

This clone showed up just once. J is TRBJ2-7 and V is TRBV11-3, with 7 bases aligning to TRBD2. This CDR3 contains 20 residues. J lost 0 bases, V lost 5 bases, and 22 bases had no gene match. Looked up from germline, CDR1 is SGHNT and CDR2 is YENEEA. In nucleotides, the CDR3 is TGTGCCAGCAGCCTCTCCGACCCCGGGGTAGCGGGTTATAACTCCTACGAGCAGTACTTC. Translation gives CASSLSDPGVAGYNSYEQYF.

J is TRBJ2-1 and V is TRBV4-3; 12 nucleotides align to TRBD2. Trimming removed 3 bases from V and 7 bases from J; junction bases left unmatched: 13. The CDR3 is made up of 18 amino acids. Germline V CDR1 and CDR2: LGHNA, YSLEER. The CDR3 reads CASSQEGVGLAGINEQFF. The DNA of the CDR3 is TGCGCCAGCAGCCAGGAGGGGGTTGGACTAGCGGGAATTAATGAGCAGTTCTTC.

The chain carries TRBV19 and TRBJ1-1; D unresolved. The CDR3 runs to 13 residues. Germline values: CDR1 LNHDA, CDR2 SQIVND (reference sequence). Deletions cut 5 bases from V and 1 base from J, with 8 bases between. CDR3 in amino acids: CASSPGANTEAFF. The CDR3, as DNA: TGTGCCAGTAGTCCCGGAGCGAACACTGAAGCTTTCTTT. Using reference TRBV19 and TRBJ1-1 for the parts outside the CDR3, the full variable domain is DGGITQSPKYLFRKEGQNVTLSCEQNLNHDAMYWYRQDPGQGLRLIYYSQIVNDFQKGDIAEGYSVSREKKESFPLTVTSAQKNPTAFYLCASSPGANTEAFFGQGTRLTVV.

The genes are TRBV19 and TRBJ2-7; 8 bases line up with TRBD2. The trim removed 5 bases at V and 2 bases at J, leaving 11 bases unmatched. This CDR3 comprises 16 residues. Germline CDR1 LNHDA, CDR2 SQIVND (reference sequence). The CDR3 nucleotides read TGTGCCAGTAGTGACGGACTAAGCGGGAGCGCCTACGAGCAGTACTTC. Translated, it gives CASSDGLSGSAYEQYF.

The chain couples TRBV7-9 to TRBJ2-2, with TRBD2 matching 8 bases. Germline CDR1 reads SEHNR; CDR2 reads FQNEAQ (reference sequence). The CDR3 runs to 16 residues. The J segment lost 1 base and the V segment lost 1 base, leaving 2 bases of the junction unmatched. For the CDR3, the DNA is TGTGCCAGCAGCTTAGATGGGACTAGGAACACCGGGGAGCTGTTTTTT. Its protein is CASSLDGTRNTGELFF.

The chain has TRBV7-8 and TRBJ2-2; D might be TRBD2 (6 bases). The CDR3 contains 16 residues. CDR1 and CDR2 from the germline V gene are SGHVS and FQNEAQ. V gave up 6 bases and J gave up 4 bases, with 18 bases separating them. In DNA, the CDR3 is TGTGCCAGCAGTCCACCATGGGACTCCTCCACCGGGGAGCTGTTTTTT. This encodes CASSPPWDSSTGELFF.

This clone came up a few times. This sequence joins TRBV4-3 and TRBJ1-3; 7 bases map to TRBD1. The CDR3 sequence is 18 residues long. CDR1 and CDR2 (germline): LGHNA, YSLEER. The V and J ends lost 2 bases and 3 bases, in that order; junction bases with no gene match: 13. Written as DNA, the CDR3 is TGCGCCAGCAGCCAACAGAGTCAGACAGGGTCTTTTGGAAACACCATATATTTT. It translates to CASSQQSQTGSFGNTIYF.

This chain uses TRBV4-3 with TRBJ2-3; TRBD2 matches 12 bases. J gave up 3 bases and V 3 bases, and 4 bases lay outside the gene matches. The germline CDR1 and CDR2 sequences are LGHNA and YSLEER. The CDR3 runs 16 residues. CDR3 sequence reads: CASSQTSGRRTDTQYF. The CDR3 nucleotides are TGCGCCAGCAGCCAGACTAGCGGGAGACGGACAGATACGCAGTATTTT.

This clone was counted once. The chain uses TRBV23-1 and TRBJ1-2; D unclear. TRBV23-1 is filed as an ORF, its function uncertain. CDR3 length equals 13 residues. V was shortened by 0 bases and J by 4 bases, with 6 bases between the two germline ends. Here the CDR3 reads CASSQSSGYGYTF. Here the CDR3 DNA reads TGCGCCAGCAGTCAATCATCAGGCTATGGCTACACCTTC.

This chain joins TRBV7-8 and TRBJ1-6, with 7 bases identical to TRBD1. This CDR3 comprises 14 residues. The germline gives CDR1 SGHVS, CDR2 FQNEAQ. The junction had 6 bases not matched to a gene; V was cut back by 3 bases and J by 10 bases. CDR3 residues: CASSFQGGDSPLHF. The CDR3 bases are TGTGCCAGCAGCTTTCAGGGGGGCGACTCACCCCTCCACTTT.

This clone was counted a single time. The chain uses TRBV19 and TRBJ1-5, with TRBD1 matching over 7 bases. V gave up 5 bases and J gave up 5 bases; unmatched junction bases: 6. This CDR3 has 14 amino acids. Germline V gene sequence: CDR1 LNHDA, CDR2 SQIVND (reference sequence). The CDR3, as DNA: TGTGCCAGTAGTCCGGGACAGAGATATCAGCCCCAGCATTTT. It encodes CASSPGQRYQPQHF.

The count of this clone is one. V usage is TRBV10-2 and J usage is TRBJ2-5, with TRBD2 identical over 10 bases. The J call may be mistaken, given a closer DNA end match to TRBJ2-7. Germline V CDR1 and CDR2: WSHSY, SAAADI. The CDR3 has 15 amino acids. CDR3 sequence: CASSELAGSSYEQYF. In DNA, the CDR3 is TGCGCCAGCAGTGAACTAGCGGGATCTTCCTACGAGCAGTACTTC.

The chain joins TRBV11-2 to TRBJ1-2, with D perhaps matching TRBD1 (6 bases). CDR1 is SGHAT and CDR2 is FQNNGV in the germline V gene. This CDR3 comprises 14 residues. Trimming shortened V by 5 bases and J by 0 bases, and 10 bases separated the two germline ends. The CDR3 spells CASSPGVANYGYTF. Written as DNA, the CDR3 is TGTGCCAGCAGCCCAGGGGTAGCTAACTATGGCTACACCTTC.

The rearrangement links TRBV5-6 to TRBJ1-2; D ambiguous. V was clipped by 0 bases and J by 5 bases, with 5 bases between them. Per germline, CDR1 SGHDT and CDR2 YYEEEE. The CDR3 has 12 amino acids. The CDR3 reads CASSLDGYGYTF. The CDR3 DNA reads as TGTGCCAGCAGCTTGGACGGTTATGGCTACACCTTC.

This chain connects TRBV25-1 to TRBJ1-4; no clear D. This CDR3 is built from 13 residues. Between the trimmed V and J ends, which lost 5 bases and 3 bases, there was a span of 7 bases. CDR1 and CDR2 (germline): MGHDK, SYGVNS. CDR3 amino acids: CASSLQSNEKLFF. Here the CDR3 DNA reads TGTGCCAGCAGTCTACAGTCTAATGAAAAACTGTTTTTT. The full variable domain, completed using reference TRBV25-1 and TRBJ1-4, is EADIYQTPRYLVIGTGKKITLECSQTMGHDKMYWYQQDPGMELHLIHYSYGVNSTEKGDLSSESTVSRIRTEHFPLTLESARPSHTSQYLCASSLQSNEKLFFGSGTQLSVL.

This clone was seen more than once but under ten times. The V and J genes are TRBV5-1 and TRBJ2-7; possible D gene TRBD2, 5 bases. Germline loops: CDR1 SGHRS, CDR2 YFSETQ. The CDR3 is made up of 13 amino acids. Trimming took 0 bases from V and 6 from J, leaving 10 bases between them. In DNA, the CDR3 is TGCGCCAGCAGCTTGGTTAGTGAGGGCGAGCAGTACTTC. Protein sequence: CASSLVSEGEQYF.

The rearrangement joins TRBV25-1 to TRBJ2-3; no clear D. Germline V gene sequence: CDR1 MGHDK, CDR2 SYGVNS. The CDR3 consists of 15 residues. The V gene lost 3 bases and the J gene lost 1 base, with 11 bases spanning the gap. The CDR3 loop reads CASSDSLRRTDTQYF. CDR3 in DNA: TGTGCCAGCAGTGATAGCTTGCGGCGCACAGATACGCAGTATTTT.

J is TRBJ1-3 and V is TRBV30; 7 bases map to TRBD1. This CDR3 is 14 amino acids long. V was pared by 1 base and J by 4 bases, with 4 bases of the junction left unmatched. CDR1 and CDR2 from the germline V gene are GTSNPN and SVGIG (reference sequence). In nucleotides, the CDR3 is TGTGCCTGGAGTGAAGGGGGCTACGGAAACACCATATATTTT. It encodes CAWSEGGYGNTIYF.

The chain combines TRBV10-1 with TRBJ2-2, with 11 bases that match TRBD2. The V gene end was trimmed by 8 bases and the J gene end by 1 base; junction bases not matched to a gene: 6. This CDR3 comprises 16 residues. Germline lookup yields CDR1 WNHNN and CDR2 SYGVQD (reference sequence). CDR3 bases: TGCGCCAGCCGATTAGCGGGAGGGTTGAACACCGGGGAGCTGTTTTTT. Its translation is CASRLAGGLNTGELFF.

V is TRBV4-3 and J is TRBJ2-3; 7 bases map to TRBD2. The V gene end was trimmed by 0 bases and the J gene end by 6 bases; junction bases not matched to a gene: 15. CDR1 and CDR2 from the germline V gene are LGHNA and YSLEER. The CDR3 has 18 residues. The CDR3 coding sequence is TGCGCCAGCAGCCAAGATTTGGGGGAGGGCCTTATCATTGATACGCAGTATTTT. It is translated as CASSQDLGEGLIIDTQYF.

The CDR3 DNA follows: TGCGCCAGCAGCTTACAGGGGACCCCTAACTATGGCTACACCTTC. Protein product: CASSLQGTPNYGYTF. The chain combines TRBV5-1 with TRBJ1-2, with 7 bases lining up with TRBD1. Trimming took 2 bases from V and 0 from J; bases not matched to a gene: 4. This CDR3 contains 15 residues. CDR1 and CDR2 from the germline V gene are SGHRS and YFSETQ.

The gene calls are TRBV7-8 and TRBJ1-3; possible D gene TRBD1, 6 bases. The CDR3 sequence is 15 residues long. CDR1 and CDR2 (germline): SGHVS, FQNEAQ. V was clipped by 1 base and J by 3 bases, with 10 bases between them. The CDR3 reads CASSLGQGIGNTIYF. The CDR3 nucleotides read TGTGCCAGCAGCTTAGGGCAGGGGATTGGAAACACCATATATTTT.

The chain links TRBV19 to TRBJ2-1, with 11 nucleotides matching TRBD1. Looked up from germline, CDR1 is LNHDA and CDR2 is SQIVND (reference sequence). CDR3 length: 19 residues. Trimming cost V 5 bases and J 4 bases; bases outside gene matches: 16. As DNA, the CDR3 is TGTGCCAGTAGTCGGGACAGGGGGGGCATCCGTGGCACTTACAATGAGCAGTTCTTC. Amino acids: CASSRDRGGIRGTYNEQFF.

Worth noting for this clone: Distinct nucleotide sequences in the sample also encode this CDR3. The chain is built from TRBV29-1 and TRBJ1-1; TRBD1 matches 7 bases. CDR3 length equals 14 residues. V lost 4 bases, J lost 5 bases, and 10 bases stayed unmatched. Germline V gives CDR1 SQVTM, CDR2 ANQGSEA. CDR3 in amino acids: CSVAGQARGTEAFF. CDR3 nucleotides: TGCAGCGTTGCAGGACAGGCGCGTGGGACTGAAGCTTTCTTT.